This record covers a single T cell receptor (beta chain). The record originates from a study of T cell responses to AZD1222 COVID-19 vaccine. CDR1 is SGHRS and CDR2 is YFSETQ in the germline V gene. This CDR3 has 14 amino acids. V shed 3 bases and J shed 2 bases, with 12 bases lying between them. Generated by immunoSEQ multiplex PCR, the TCRdb table keeps only in-frame clones and is missing some. The sample lists more than 95,000 clones; about 90% were seen once. This clonotype was obtained from an adult who received the AZD1222 COVID-19 vaccine. Source: peripheral blood, taken 28 days after the second AZD1222 dose. This sequence joins TRBV5-1 and TRBJ2-7; D is perhaps TRBD1 (6 bases). The CDR3 loop reads CASSYGQLAYEQYF. The CDR3 nucleotides read TGCGCCAGCAGCTATGGACAGCTGGCCTACGAGCAGTACTTC.